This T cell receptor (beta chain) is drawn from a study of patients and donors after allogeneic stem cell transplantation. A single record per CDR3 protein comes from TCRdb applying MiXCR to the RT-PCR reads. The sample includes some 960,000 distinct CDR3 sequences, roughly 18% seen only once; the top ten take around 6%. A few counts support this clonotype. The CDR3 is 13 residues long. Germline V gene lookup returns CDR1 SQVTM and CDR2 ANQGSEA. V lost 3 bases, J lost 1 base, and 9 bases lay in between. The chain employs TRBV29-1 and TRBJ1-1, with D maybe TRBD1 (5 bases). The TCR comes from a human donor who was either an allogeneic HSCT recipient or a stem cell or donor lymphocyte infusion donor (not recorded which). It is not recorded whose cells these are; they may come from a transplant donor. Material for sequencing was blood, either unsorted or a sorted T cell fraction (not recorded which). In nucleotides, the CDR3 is TGCAGCGTTGATCAGGGCAAGAACACTGAAGCTTTCTTT. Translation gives CSVDQGKNTEAFF.